The clone carrying this T cell receptor (beta chain) was detected once. RNA, once extracted, was reverse transcribed into cDNA for use as the sequencing template. The repertoire was sequenced with immunoSEQ multiplex PCR; TCRdb's copy has only in-frame clones and lacks some. Of 100,000 to 150,000 clones in the sample, over 50% were seen once. These data belong to a study of CD8+ T cells in alopecia areata. The sample in question was CD4+ T cells sorted from blood, obtained at week 0. This sequence was found in a human donor with alopecia areata.

The CDR3 DNA reads as TGTGCCAGCACTATACCGGGGGGAGGCTACACCTTC. Protein sequence: CASTIPGGGYTF. The chain has TRBV6-6 and TRBJ1-2, with D perhaps TRBD1 (5 bases). From germline, CDR1 is MNHNY and CDR2 SVGAGI (reference sequence). The V end lost 7 bases, the J end lost 8 bases, and 14 bases lay between the germline ends. The length of the CDR3 is 12 residues.